This T cell receptor beta chain was identified during a study of cytomegalovirus exposure and HLA in healthy donors. Notes on the study in general: Confirmation was obtained in vitro that a few CMV-associated chains are specific for CMV antigens.

About this clone itself: Antigen specificity is unknown.

V was clipped by 2 bases and J by 8 bases; unmatched bases: 5. In germline, CDR1 is SGHNT, CDR2 YYREEE (reference sequence). This CDR3 is 14 amino acids long. PCR used 60 Vbeta primers and 13 Jbeta primers. The assay was immunoSEQ multiplex PCR, and TCRdb's table has in-frame clones only and misses some. In the table there are some 150,000 clones, over 60% of which are singletons. This chain joins TRBV5-4 and TRBJ2-1; 9 bases are shared with TRBD2. The clonotype was recovered from a middle-aged man in good health and CMV-seronegative. Sequenced sample: PBMCs. The CDR3 sequence: CASSFGGRADEQFF. The CDR3 nucleotides read TGTGCCAGCAGCTTCGGCGGGAGGGCGGATGAGCAGTTCTTC.